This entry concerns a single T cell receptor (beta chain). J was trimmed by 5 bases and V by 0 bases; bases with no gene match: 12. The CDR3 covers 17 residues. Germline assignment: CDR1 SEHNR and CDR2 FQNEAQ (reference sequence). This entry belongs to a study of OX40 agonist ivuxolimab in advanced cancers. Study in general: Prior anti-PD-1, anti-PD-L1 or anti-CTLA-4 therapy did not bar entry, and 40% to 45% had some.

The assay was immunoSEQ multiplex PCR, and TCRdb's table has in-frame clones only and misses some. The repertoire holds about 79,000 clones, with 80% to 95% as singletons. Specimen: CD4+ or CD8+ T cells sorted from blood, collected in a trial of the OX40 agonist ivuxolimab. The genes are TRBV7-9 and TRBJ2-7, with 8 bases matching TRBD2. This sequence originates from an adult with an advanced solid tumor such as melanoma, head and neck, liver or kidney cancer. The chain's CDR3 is CASSLAGTSIYSDEQYF. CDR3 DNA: TGTGCCAGCAGCTTAGCGGGGACTAGTATTTATTCTGACGAGCAGTACTTC.